The rows below give T cell receptor beta chains drawn from one sample of a study of early T cells in non-severe SARS-CoV-2 infection. Via MiXCR, TCRdb re-called the 5' RACE reads, giving one row per CDR3 protein. Altogether some 41,000 distinct CDR3 sequences are present, roughly 5.9% being singletons, with the ten largest covering about 26%. Sample: whole blood. These receptors all come from an adult who was a healthcare worker with PCR-confirmed SARS-CoV-2 infection or an uninfected control (not recorded which). The CDR3 runs from the conserved cysteine through the conserved F or W. A D gene is named only where the DNA matches it firmly. The size entry is marked missing in some rows and otherwise reads once, few, many or a size class.

size,V,J,D,DNA,CDR3
few,TRBV19,TRBJ2-1,TRBD2,TGTGCCAGTAGTAAGGCTGGACTAGCGCCTCACAATGAGCAGTTCTTC,CASSKAGLAPHNEQFF
many,TRBV7-9,TRBJ2-2,-,TGTGCCAGCAGCCTGGACAGCTTCACCGGGGAGCTGTTTTTT,CASSLDSFTGELFF
many,TRBV20-1,TRBJ2-3,TRBD2,TGCAGTGCCCGGCCCTGGGTTAGCGGGGTCGGGACAGATACGCAGTATTTT,CSARPWVSGVGTDTQYF
many,TRBV6-2/TRBV6-3,TRBJ2-5,TRBD2,TGTGCCAGCAAAACCGGGACTAGCGGCCAAGAGACCCAGTACTTC,CASKTGTSGQETQYF
many,TRBV7-2,TRBJ2-2,TRBD2,TGTGCCAGCAGCTTTCCTAGCGGGTACACCGGGGAGCTGTTTTTT,CASSFPSGYTGELFF
many,TRBV7-9,TRBJ1-6,-,TGTGCCAGCAGCTTAGGAGGATCACCCCTCCACTTT,CASSLGGSPLHF
many,TRBV2,TRBJ2-1,-,TGTGCGAGGAAACGGCTAGCCCAGAATGGGGTAGCCAATGAGCAGTTCTTC,CARKRLAQNGVANEQFF
many,TRBV4-2,TRBJ1-2,-,TGTGCCAGCAGCCCGCTGGACAGCCATGGCTACACCTTC,CASSPLDSHGYTF
many,TRBV11-2,TRBJ2-1,TRBD2,TGTGCCAGCAGCTTATGGAGCGGGAGATCGTCCTACAATGAGCAGTTCTTC,CASSLWSGRSSYNEQFF
many,TRBV6-2/TRBV6-3,TRBJ1-1,-,TGTGCCAGCAGTTACGGGCCGGGGAAGGGGTCTGAAGCTTTCTTT,CASSYGPGKGSEAFF
few,TRBV14,TRBJ2-3,TRBD1,TGTGCCAGCAGCCCGAGGACAGGAAACACAGATACGCAGTATTTT,CASSPRTGNTDTQYF
-,TRBV6-6,TRBJ1-1,TRBD1,TGTGCCAGCAGTTACTTGGCGGACAGGGCGAACACTGAAGCTTTCTTT,CASSYLADRANTEAFF
-,TRBV4-2,TRBJ2-5,TRBD2,TGTGCCAGCAGCCAAATGACTAGCGGGGGGATGGAGACCCAGAACTTC,CASSQMTSGGMETQNF
few,TRBV20-1,TRBJ1-1,-,TGCAGTGCTAGAGATCAGGGAATGAACACTGAAGCTTTCTTT,CSARDQGMNTEAFF
many,TRBV5-1,TRBJ2-7,TRBD1,TGCGCCAGCAGCCTAGGGACAGGCAGGTCCTACGAGCAGTACTTC,CASSLGTGRSYEQYF
many,TRBV9,TRBJ2-1,TRBD2,TGTGCCAGCAGCGTAGAGACTAGCGGGGGCCTTTACAATGAGCAGTTCTTC,CASSVETSGGLYNEQFF
many,TRBV7-7,TRBJ2-1,-,TGTGCTAGCAGCCCATCCCTAGCGATCGGGGAGCAGTTCTTC,CASSPSLAIGEQFF
many,TRBV2,TRBJ1-2,-,TGTGCCACACAAGAGGTCAAGGGGATAGGCTACACCTTC,CATQEVKGIGYTF
many,TRBV3-1,TRBJ1-2,-,TGTGCCAGCAGCCGAATGGGACGCTATGGCTACACCTTC,CASSRMGRYGYTF
few,TRBV20-1,TRBJ2-3,TRBD2,TGCAGTGCTCCACACTCTAGCGGGGGTTCAGATACGCAGTATTTT,CSAPHSSGGSDTQYF
many,TRBV4-2,TRBJ1-2,TRBD1,TGTGCCAGCAGCCTTGACAGGGTGGACTATGGCTACACCTTC,CASSLDRVDYGYTF
-,TRBV11-2,TRBJ2-7,-,TGTGCCAGCATCCCCGCGACAGGTGCCGAGCAGTACTTC,CASIPATGAEQYF
many,TRBV28,TRBJ2-5,-,TGTGCCAGCAGTACGAACTACGGGACCCAGTACTTC,CASSTNYGTQYF
many,TRBV5-1,TRBJ1-2,-,TGCGCCAGCAGCTTGATGGTAATCGTGAAGTACTACCATAACTATGGCTACACCTTC,CASSLMVIVKYYHNYGYTF
many,TRBV5-4,TRBJ2-7,-,TGTGCCAGCAGCTTGGCGGGGGTCGGGGTGAGCGAGCAGTACTTC,CASSLAGVGVSEQYF
many,TRBV12-3/TRBV12-4,TRBJ1-1,TRBD1,TGTGCCAGCAGTTTGACAGGGCGGGGGACTGAAGCTTTCTTT,CASSLTGRGTEAFF
many,TRBV20-1,TRBJ1-1,-,TGCAGTGCTAGAGTAGGGGACACTGAAGCTTTCTTT,CSARVGDTEAFF
many,TRBV7-9,TRBJ2-1,-,TGTGCCAGCAGCTTAGGTACAAATCGCAATGAGCAGTTCTTC,CASSLGTNRNEQFF
many,TRBV19,TRBJ1-5,TRBD1,TGTGCCAGTAGTATAGAGGGACAGAGGATTCAGCCCCAGCATTTT,CASSIEGQRIQPQHF
many,TRBV9,TRBJ1-2,TRBD1,TGTGCCAGCAGCGTAAGGACAGGGGGCGGCGGCTACACCTTC,CASSVRTGGGGYTF
many,TRBV20-1,TRBJ2-3,TRBD2,TGCAGTGCTAGTAGCGGGAGGGCCCTTGAGAAGTATTTT,CSASSGRALEKYF
-,TRBV21-1,TRBJ1-5,-,TGTGCCAGCAGCAAATTACCGGGGGAAGTCAGTATGCAGGTAAATCAGCCCCAGCATTTT,CASSKLPGEVSMQVNQPQHF
-,TRBV6-1,TRBJ2-1,-,TGTGCCAGCAGTGAAGACGGTTACAATGAGCAGTTCTTC,CASSEDGYNEQFF
many,TRBV10-2,TRBJ2-3,-,TGCGCCAGCAGTGATAGGGGCAAGGATACGCAGTATTTT,CASSDRGKDTQYF
many,TRBV19,TRBJ2-2,TRBD2,TGTGCCAGTATCGGACTAGCGGGGGCCAAGGGGACCGGGGAGCTGTTTTTT,CASIGLAGAKGTGELFF
many,TRBV6-5,TRBJ2-7,-,TGTGCCAGCAGCAGGACAGAGAAAGGAATCTACGAGCAGTACTTC,CASSRTEKGIYEQYF
many,TRBV11-2,TRBJ1-1,-,TGTGCCAGCAGCCGGACAGTCACTGAAGCTTTCTTT,CASSRTVTEAFF
many,TRBV10-3,TRBJ2-1,-,TGTGCCATCAGCCTCGGTCCGAGCTCCTACAATGAGCAGTTCTTC,CAISLGPSSYNEQFF
-,TRBV20-1,TRBJ1-2,-,TGCAGTGCTACCAAAGTAGGGGGGATGGGCTACACCTTC,CSATKVGGMGYTF
-,TRBV25-1,TRBJ1-6,TRBD1,TGTGCCAGCAGTCCTCGGACAGGGGGCAATTCACCCCTCCACTTT,CASSPRTGGNSPLHF
many,TRBV2,TRBJ2-7,TRBD1,TGTGCCAGCAGTGGGGGACAGGGGGTTGGCGAGCAGTACTTC,CASSGGQGVGEQYF
many,TRBV18,TRBJ1-6,-,TGTGCCAGCTCACCAAGGACAGACAATAATTCACCCCTCCACTTT,CASSPRTDNNSPLHF
few,TRBV7-9,TRBJ2-7,TRBD1,TGTGCCAGCAGCCCAGCAGGGGGCAGGTTTTACGAGCAGTACTTC,CASSPAGGRFYEQYF
medium-sized,TRBV2,TRBJ2-7,-,TGTGCCAGCAGTGAGGGGTTCGAGCAGTACTTC,CASSEGFEQYF
many,TRBV19,TRBJ2-1,-,TGTGCCAGTAGTCGCATGGGTGGGAATGAGCAGTTCTTC,CASSRMGGNEQFF